This T cell receptor beta chain comes out of a study of identical twins. General study results and limits: For cord blood, abundant beta clonotypes had fewer insertions, unlike memory repertoires, which showed none.

TCRdb reanalysed the 5' RACE reads using MiXCR and keeps one entry per CDR3 protein. The profile covers around 490,000 distinct CDR3 sequences, with approximately 20% appearing a single time and roughly 0.5% taken by the ten largest. Concerning this clonotype: Its specificity is not known.

Looked up from germline, CDR1 is SGHTA and CDR2 is FQGTGA. After removal of 0 bases from V and 5 bases from J, the junction contained 16 bases not matched to a gene. The CDR3 totals 20 residues. Another study also made use of these data, one on yellow fever vaccine responses in identical twins.

The rearrangement links TRBV7-3 to TRBJ2-2, with 9 bases lining up with TRBD2. The sequence was collected from a woman aged 18-29 years in good health. Sequencing was carried out using CD4+ T cells sorted from blood. The CDR3 spells CASSLTAQVAAGGPTGELFF. The CDR3 DNA reads as TGTGCCAGCAGCTTAACCGCACAGGTTGCGGCGGGAGGGCCTACCGGGGAGCTGTTTTTT.